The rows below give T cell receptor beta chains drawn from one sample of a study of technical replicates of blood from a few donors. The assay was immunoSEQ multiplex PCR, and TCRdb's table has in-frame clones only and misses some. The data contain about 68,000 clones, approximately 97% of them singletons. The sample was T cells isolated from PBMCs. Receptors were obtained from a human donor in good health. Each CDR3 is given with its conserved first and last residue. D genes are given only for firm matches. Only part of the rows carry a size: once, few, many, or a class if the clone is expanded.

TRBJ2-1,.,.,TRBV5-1,CASSLTLASYNEQFF,TGCGCCAGCAGCTTGACACTAGCCTCCTACAATGAGCAGTTCTTC
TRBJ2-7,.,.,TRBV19,CASSIVPDTYEQYF,TGTGCCAGTAGTATAGTGCCGGACACCTACGAGCAGTACTTC
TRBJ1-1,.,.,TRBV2,CASSEATGSTEAFF,TGTGCCAGCAGTGAAGCCACAGGGAGCACTGAAGCTTTCTTT
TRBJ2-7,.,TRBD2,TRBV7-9,CASSSSGSYEQYF,TGTGCCAGCAGCTCTAGCGGATCCTACGAGCAGTACTTC
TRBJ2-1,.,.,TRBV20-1,CSASYSNEQFF,TGCAGTGCTAGTTATTCCAATGAGCAGTTCTTC
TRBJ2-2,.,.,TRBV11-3,CASSFGVAGSNTGELFF,TGTGCCAGCAGCTTCGGGGTAGCCGGGAGTAACACCGGGGAGCTGTTTTTT
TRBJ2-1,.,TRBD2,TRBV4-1,CASSSTSGIKNEQFF,TGCGCCAGCAGCTCCACTAGCGGGATCAAAAATGAGCAGTTCTTC
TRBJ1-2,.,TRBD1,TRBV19,CASSTQGAVAYGYTF,TGTGCCAGTAGCACCCAGGGGGCAGTCGCCTATGGCTACACCTTC
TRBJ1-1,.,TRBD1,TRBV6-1,CASSAQGGFLDTEAFF,TGTGCCAGCAGTGCCCAGGGGGGTTTTTTAGACACTGAAGCTTTCTTT
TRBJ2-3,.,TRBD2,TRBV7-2,CASSLGLRGSRDTQYF,TGTGCCAGCAGCTTGGGCCTCCGCGGGAGTCGGGATACGCAGTATTTT
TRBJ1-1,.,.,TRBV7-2,CASSLTPGSNTEAFF,TGTGCCAGCAGTTTAACACCGGGGTCGAACACTGAAGCTTTCTTT
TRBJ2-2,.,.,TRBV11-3,CASSLVNTGELFF,TGTGCCAGCAGCTTAGTAAACACCGGGGAGCTGTTTTTT
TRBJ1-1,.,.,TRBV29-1,CSVDKRDEAFF,TGCAGCGTTGATAAGCGGGATGAAGCTTTCTTT
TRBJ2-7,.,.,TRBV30,CAWSATVGEQYF,TGTGCCTGGAGCGCGACTGTGGGCGAGCAGTACTTC
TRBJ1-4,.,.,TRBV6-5,CASSYDGQDNEKLFF,TGTGCCAGCAGTTATGATGGGCAGGATAATGAAAAACTGTTTTTT
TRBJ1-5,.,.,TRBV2,CASMEEVDQPQHF,TGTGCCAGCATGGAGGAGGTAGATCAGCCCCAGCATTTT
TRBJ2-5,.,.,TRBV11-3,CASSSSRETQYF,TGTGCCAGCAGCTCTAGCCGAGAGACCCAGTACTTC
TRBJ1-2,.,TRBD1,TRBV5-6,CASSRGQASVYYGYTF,TGTGCCAGCAGTCGTGGACAGGCTTCCGTCTACTATGGCTACACCTTC
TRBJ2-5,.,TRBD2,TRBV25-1,CASSELGGKETQYF,TGTGCCAGCAGTGAATTGGGGGGGAAAGAGACCCAGTACTTC
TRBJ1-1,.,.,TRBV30,CAWSIGAEAFF,TGTGCCTGGAGTATTGGGGCCGAAGCTTTCTTT
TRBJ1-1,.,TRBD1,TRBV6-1,CASSGGQGGRTEAFF,TGTGCCAGCAGTGGGGGACAGGGAGGGAGGACTGAAGCTTTCTTT
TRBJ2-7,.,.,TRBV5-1,CATRPTGEDYEQYF,TGCGCCACGCGCCCGACGGGGGAGGACTACGAGCAGTACTTC
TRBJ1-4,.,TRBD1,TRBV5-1,CASSPIQGTTNEKLFF,TGCGCCAGCAGCCCTATACAGGGGACCACTAATGAAAAACTGTTTTTT
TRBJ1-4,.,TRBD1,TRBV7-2,CASSQDREGVGEKLFF,TGTGCCAGCAGCCAGGACAGGGAAGGTGTGGGTGAAAAACTGTTTTTT
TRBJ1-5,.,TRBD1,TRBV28,CASSDNRGESNQPQHF,TGTGCCAGCAGCGATAACAGGGGCGAGAGCAATCAGCCCCAGCATTTT
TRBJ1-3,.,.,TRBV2,CASSEMAAEGSGNTIYF,TGTGCCAGCAGTGAGATGGCAGCCGAGGGATCTGGAAACACCATATATTTT
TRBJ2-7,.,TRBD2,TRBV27,CASRPPPGGGTSGTYSYEQYF,TGTGCCAGCAGACCCCCCCCAGGGGGAGGGACTAGCGGGACCTACTCCTACGAGCAGTACTTC
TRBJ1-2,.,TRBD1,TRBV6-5,CASSQTGIYGYTF,TGTGCCAGCAGTCAGACAGGGATCTATGGCTACACCTTC
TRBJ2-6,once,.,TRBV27,CASSQIQGTGANVLTF,TGTGCCAGCAGCCAAATACAGGGAACGGGGGCCAACGTCCTGACTTTC
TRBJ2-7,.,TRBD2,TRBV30,CAWSSGGYEQYF,TGTGCCTGGAGTAGCGGGGGGTACGAGCAGTACTTC
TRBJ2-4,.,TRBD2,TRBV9,CASSAGLALNIQYF,TGTGCCAGCAGCGCGGGACTAGCGCTAAACATTCAGTACTTC
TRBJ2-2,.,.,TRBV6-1,CASLDSHSITGELFF,TGTGCCAGCCTGGACTCACACTCTATAACCGGGGAGCTGTTTTTT
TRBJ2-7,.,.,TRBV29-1,CSVEGSPSGRNDYEQYF,TGCAGCGTTGAAGGGTCGCCCAGCGGAAGGAACGACTACGAGCAGTACTTC
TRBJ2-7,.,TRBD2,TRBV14,CASSQREREIPYEQYF,TGTGCCAGCAGCCAAAGGGAGCGGGAGATCCCCTACGAGCAGTACTTC
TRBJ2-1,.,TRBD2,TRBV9,CASSVRTSGSGEQFF,TGTGCCAGCAGCGTAAGGACTAGCGGGAGTGGTGAGCAGTTCTTC
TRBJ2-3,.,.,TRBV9,CASSVEGGASTDTQYF,TGTGCCAGCAGCGTAGAAGGAGGAGCTAGCACAGATACGCAGTATTTT
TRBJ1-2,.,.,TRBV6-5,CASSYSNAFYGYTF,TGTGCCAGCAGTTACTCGAACGCGTTCTATGGCTACACCTTC
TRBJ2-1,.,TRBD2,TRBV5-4,CASSLEGTSYNEQFF,TGTGCCAGCAGCTTGGAAGGGACTAGTTACAATGAGCAGTTCTTC
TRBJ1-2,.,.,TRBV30,CAWTLGDYGYTF,TGTGCCTGGACTCTAGGGGATTACGGCTACACCTTC
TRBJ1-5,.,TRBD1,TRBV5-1,CASSLNPGQGYQPQHF,TGCGCCAGCAGCTTGAATCCGGGACAGGGGTATCAGCCCCAGCATTTT
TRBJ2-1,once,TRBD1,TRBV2,CASRDRTSSYNEQFF,TGTGCCAGCAGGGACAGGACCAGCTCCTACAATGAGCAGTTCTTC
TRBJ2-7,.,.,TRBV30,CACGGQGGFYEQYF,TGTGCCTGCGGGGGGCAGGGTGGCTTCTACGAGCAGTACTTC
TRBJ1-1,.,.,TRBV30,CAWSAFLSNTEAFF,TGTGCCTGGAGTGCCTTCCTCTCGAACACTGAAGCTTTCTTT
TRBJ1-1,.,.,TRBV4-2,CASSQDILGFGVISEAFF,TGTGCCAGCAGCCAAGATATCTTAGGGTTCGGGGTAATTTCTGAAGCTTTCTTT